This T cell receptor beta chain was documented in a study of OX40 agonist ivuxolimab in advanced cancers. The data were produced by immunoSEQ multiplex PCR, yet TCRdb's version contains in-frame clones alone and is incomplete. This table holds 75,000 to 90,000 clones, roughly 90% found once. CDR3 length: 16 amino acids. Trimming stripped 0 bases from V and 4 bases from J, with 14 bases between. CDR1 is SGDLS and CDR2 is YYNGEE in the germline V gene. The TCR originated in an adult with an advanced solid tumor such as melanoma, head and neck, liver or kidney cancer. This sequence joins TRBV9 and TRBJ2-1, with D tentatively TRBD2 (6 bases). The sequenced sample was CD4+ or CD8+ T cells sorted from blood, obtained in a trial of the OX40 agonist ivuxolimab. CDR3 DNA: TGTGCCAGCAGCGTAGCGGGGGATGGGTTTTACAATGAGCAGTTCTTC. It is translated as CASSVAGDGFYNEQFF.